A selection of T cell receptor beta chains follows, all from one sample in a study of cytomegalovirus exposure and HLA in healthy donors. Sequenced by immunoSEQ multiplex PCR; TCRdb stores in-frame clones only, minus some. The sample lists over 150,000 clones, around 72% occurring once. Sequences were obtained from PBMCs. The receptors here all came from a man in his fifties or sixties in good health and CMV-seronegative. CDR3s include the opening cysteine and the closing phenylalanine or tryptophan. A D gene is named only where the DNA matches it firmly. Size values are once, few and many counts, or a class for expanded clones, and some rows have none.

clone_size	v_call	d_call	j_call	cdr3_nt	cdr3_aa
NA	TRBV6-5	TRBD1	TRBJ2-7	TGTGCCAGCAAGCTAAACAGGGGGTTCTCCTACGAGCAGTACTTC	CASKLNRGFSYEQYF
NA	TRBV19	TRBD1	TRBJ1-2	TGTGCCAGTAGTGCCCGGACAGGGGGCGACTATGGCTACACCTTC	CASSARTGGDYGYTF
few	TRBV6-6	NA	TRBJ1-2	TGTGCCAGCAGTTCCGGGAACTATGGCTACACCTTC	CASSSGNYGYTF
few	TRBV9	NA	TRBJ2-5	TGTGCCAGCAGCGGAACAGGGAGCGAGACCCAGTACTTC	CASSGTGSETQYF
NA	TRBV28	NA	TRBJ2-5	TGTGCCAGCAGCCTGCAAGAGACCCAGTACTTC	CASSLQETQYF
NA	TRBV4-1	NA	TRBJ2-1	TGCGCCAGCAGCCAAGGGGCGACAGGATTGAGGAATGAGCAGTTCTTC	CASSQGATGLRNEQFF
NA	TRBV5-1	NA	TRBJ2-7	TGCGCCAGCAGCTCCTTCGAGACAGGAAGCTCCTACGAGCAGTACTTC	CASSSFETGSSYEQYF
NA	TRBV5-1	NA	TRBJ1-6	TGCGCCAGCAGCTTACAGGAGAATAATTCACCCCTCCACTTT	CASSLQENNSPLHF
NA	TRBV18	NA	TRBJ1-1	TGTGCCAGCTCACAGGCAGGTCAGAACACTGAAGCTTTCTTT	CASSQAGQNTEAFF
once	TRBV7-8	NA	TRBJ2-6	TGTGCCAGCAGCTTAGTAATGAGGCGTCTGGAACTCTCTGGGGCCAACGTCCTGACTTTC	CASSLVMRRLELSGANVLTF
NA	TRBV6-1	NA	TRBJ1-5	TGTGCCAGCAGTGAACGGCGGGGAAATCAGCCCCAGCATTTT	CASSERRGNQPQHF
NA	TRBV5-1	TRBD1	TRBJ1-2	TGCGCCAGCAGCTCACAAGGGACAGGCGACTATGGCTACACCTTC	CASSSQGTGDYGYTF
NA	TRBV27	TRBD1	TRBJ2-3	TGTGCCAGCAGTCCCCGCCCCGGGACAGTACGCACAGATACGCAGTATTTT	CASSPRPGTVRTDTQYF
NA	TRBV5-1	NA	TRBJ2-2	TGCGCCAGCAGCCCCCGGGCTAGCGCTGCGAACACCGGGGAGCTGTTTTTT	CASSPRASAANTGELFF
NA	TRBV10-2	TRBD2	TRBJ2-7	TGCGCCAGCAGATCTAGCGGGGAATACGAGCAGTACTTC	CASRSSGEYEQYF
few	TRBV5-1	TRBD2	TRBJ2-5	TGCGCCAGCAGCTCCCGGACTAGCGGGGGGGTGACCCAGTACTTC	CASSSRTSGGVTQYF
once	TRBV6-5	TRBD1	TRBJ2-1	TGTGCCAGCAGTTATCACGGGACAGGGAAATACAATGAGCAGTTCTTC	CASSYHGTGKYNEQFF
few	TRBV4-1	TRBD2	TRBJ2-7	TGCGCCAGCAGCCAACCTGGGGGGGTTCGCTCCTACGAGCAGTACTTC	CASSQPGGVRSYEQYF
NA	TRBV11-2	NA	TRBJ2-2	TGTGCCAGCAGCTTAGTTAGGGGACATTTAAGCACCGGGGAGCTGTTTTTT	CASSLVRGHLSTGELFF
NA	TRBV28	NA	TRBJ2-7	TGTGCCAGCAGTTTAACTACAGGGTCCCGGGAGCAGTACTTC	CASSLTTGSREQYF
few	TRBV14	TRBD1	TRBJ2-7	TGTGCCAGCAGCCAAAGGCCCGGACAGGGTAGCTCCTACGAGCAGTACTTC	CASSQRPGQGSSYEQYF
NA	TRBV19	TRBD1	TRBJ2-3	TGTGCCAGTAGTATTACCGGGACAGGGAACCCGGGGAGAGATACGCAGTATTTT	CASSITGTGNPGRDTQYF
NA	TRBV23-1	NA	TRBJ1-5	TGCGCCAGCAGTCAGTTAAGAGGGAATCAGCCCCAGCATTTT	CASSQLRGNQPQHF
NA	TRBV6-6	TRBD2	TRBJ2-1	TGTGCCAGCAGTTTAGGGACTAGCGGGGTTGAGCAGTTCTTC	CASSLGTSGVEQFF
NA	TRBV27	TRBD1	TRBJ2-7	TGTGCCAGCATGTCCGGGACAGGGGACTCCGAGCAGTACTTC	CASMSGTGDSEQYF
few	TRBV5-4	TRBD1	TRBJ2-7	TGTGCCAGCAGCCCGACAGGGGGCCTTTCTTACGAGCAGTACTTC	CASSPTGGLSYEQYF
once	TRBV6-6	NA	TRBJ1-2	TGTGCCAGCAGTTACGAGCGATCGGGCGGGTATGGCTACACCTTC	CASSYERSGGYGYTF
NA	TRBV28	NA	TRBJ1-1	TGTGCCTCGCATGTCAGTTATGACACTGAAGCTTTCTTT	CASHVSYDTEAFF
NA	TRBV7-2	TRBD1	TRBJ2-5	TGTGCCAGCAGCCCGACCGGGACAGGGTACCAAGAGACCCAGTACTTC	CASSPTGTGYQETQYF
NA	TRBV12-5	TRBD1	TRBJ1-1	TGTGCTAGTGGTTTTTCGACAGGGGGTTTCGGTTTGAACACTGAAGCTTTCTTT	CASGFSTGGFGLNTEAFF
NA	TRBV11-2	TRBD1	TRBJ1-4	TGTGCCAGCAGCGACCCTCGGAGACAGGGGAGCGAAAAACTGTTTTTT	CASSDPRRQGSEKLFF
NA	TRBV19	TRBD1	TRBJ1-2	TGTGCCAGTGAGGGACAGGGGCCTCTCTATGGCTACACCTTC	CASEGQGPLYGYTF
NA	TRBV5-4	TRBD1	TRBJ1-6	TGTGCCAGCAGCCTAGGAGGGGGCGGCTATAATTCACCCCTCCACTTT	CASSLGGGGYNSPLHF
NA	TRBV4-3	NA	TRBJ2-1	TGCGCCAGCAGCCAAGATATGGGAGGAGTTGATGAGCAGTTCTTC	CASSQDMGGVDEQFF
NA	TRBV29-1	NA	TRBJ2-3	TGCAGCGTTGATTTCGGGGGTGTTACAGATACGCAGTATTTT	CSVDFGGVTDTQYF
NA	TRBV18	TRBD1	TRBJ1-3	TGTGCCAGCTCATGGGACAGCTCTGGAAACACCATATATTTT	CASSWDSSGNTIYF
NA	TRBV15	TRBD1	TRBJ2-1	TGTGCCACCAGCAGAGGTTACAGGGGTGAAGAGCAGTTCTTC	CATSRGYRGEEQFF
few	TRBV18	NA	TRBJ2-7	TGTGCCAGCTCACCACCTGTGGCTTTCTACGAGCAGTACTTC	CASSPPVAFYEQYF
NA	TRBV28	TRBD1	TRBJ2-7	TGTGCCAGCAGGGGACAGACCTTTTACGAGCAGTACTTC	CASRGQTFYEQYF
NA	TRBV27	TRBD2	TRBJ2-7	TGTGCCAGCAGTTCAAGACTAGCGGGCGGCTACGAGCAGTACTTC	CASSSRLAGGYEQYF
NA	TRBV4-1	TRBD1	TRBJ1-2	TGCGCCAGCAGCCAAAGGGGGGCCCTCCGGCACAGGGGGAACCCGTATGGCTACACCTTC	CASSQRGALRHRGNPYGYTF
NA	TRBV5-4	TRBD1	TRBJ1-6	TGTGCCAGCAGCCTGGACAGGGGCAATAATTCACCCCTCCACTTT	CASSLDRGNNSPLHF
NA	TRBV7-2	NA	TRBJ2-3	TGTGCCAGCAGCTTAGTAGGGACACTTGGCGCAGATACGCAGTATTTT	CASSLVGTLGADTQYF
NA	TRBV7-9	NA	TRBJ1-2	TGTGCCAGCAGCTCCCTCGGGGATCTGAGCTATGGCTACACCTTC	CASSSLGDLSYGYTF
NA	TRBV6-5	NA	TRBJ1-5	TGTGCCAGCACGCCGGGGGGGCCCAACAATCAGCCCCAGCATTTT	CASTPGGPNNQPQHF
NA	TRBV6-1	TRBD2	TRBJ2-2	TGTGCCAGCAGTGGCCACACCGCGGGGGGGGGCGCCGGGGAGCTGTTTTTT	CASSGHTAGGGAGELFF
NA	TRBV19	TRBD1	TRBJ1-3	TGTGCCAGTAGTATCGGCCGGGACAGTGGAAACACCATATATTTT	CASSIGRDSGNTIYF
NA	TRBV19	NA	TRBJ2-6	TGTGCCAGTAGTGAGAGGGCCAACGTCCTGACTTTC	CASSERANVLTF
NA	TRBV5-1	NA	TRBJ2-7	TGCGCCAGCAGCTTGGACAGGGTCTTGGACGAGCAGTACTTC	CASSLDRVLDEQYF
NA	TRBV29-1	NA	TRBJ2-3	TGCAGCGCTGTCCTCTTAGAGGGGGGGCCTATTCGTGGCACAGATACGCAGTATTTT	CSAVLLEGGPIRGTDTQYF
NA	TRBV19	TRBD1	TRBJ1-2	TGTGCCAGTAGCCGGGACAGCCCTAACTATGGCTACACCTTC	CASSRDSPNYGYTF